The rows below give T cell receptor beta chains drawn from one sample of a study of T cell responses to AZD1222 COVID-19 vaccine. Data came from immunoSEQ multiplex PCR; TCRdb stores just in-frame clones and leaves some out. The table lists about 120,000 clones, around 94% of them singletons. The sequencing used peripheral blood, collected on day 0 of AZD1222 vaccination. The origin of the receptors is an adult in good health. The CDR3 runs from the conserved cysteine through the conserved F or W. Each record gives: V gene, clone size, D gene, J gene, CDR3 DNA, CDR3 protein. The D gene is left open where the match is weak. Size tells how often a clone was seen (once, few, many) or the class of an expanded clone, and some rows leave it out.

>TRBV9|-|-|TRBJ2-1
TGTGCCAGCAGCGTAGGCCCGTCGAATGAGCAGTTCTTC
CASSVGPSNEQFF
>TRBV30|-|-|TRBJ2-2
TGTGCCTGGAGTGTAGGGCTAGCAACCGGGGAGCTGTTTTTT
CAWSVGLATGELFF
>TRBV11-2|-|-|TRBJ1-1
TGTGCCAGCAGCTTGGAGGGTAACACTGAAGCTTTCTTT
CASSLEGNTEAFF
>TRBV14|-|-|TRBJ1-6
TGTGCCAGCAGCCAGGAAGCAGGGGCGGTAAATTCACCCCTCCACTTT
CASSQEAGAVNSPLHF
>TRBV30|-|-|TRBJ1-1
TGTGCCTGGAGTACACCGGGACCCGAAGCTTTCTTT
CAWSTPGPEAFF
>TRBV28|once|-|TRBJ2-3
TGTGCCAGCAGACACCTTTTGGGAGAGACAGATACGCAGTATTTT
CASRHLLGETDTQYF
>TRBV28|-|-|TRBJ1-2
TGTGCCAGCAGTTCTTCTAACTATGGCTACACCTTC
CASSSSNYGYTF
>TRBV12-5|-|-|TRBJ1-1
TGTGCTAGTGGTTTCATAAGGGGGACTGAAGCTTTCTTT
CASGFIRGTEAFF
>TRBV19|-|TRBD2|TRBJ2-3
TGTGCCAGTAGTCCGACTACTAGCGGGGCCCGCGCAGATACGCAGTATTTT
CASSPTTSGARADTQYF
>TRBV27|-|-|TRBJ2-1
TGTGCCAGCAGGAGACGCCGGGACTCCTACGACAATGAGCAGTTCTTC
CASRRRRDSYDNEQFF
>TRBV30|-|-|TRBJ1-6
TGTGCCTGGAGTCCCAGGGGTTCACCCCTCCACTTT
CAWSPRGSPLHF
>TRBV29-1|once|-|TRBJ1-3
TGCAGCGTTGGTGGGGGCGGTGGAAACACCATATATTTT
CSVGGGGGNTIYF
>TRBV7-9|-|-|TRBJ2-3
TGTGCCAGCAGCCCGGGGACAGATACGCAGTATTTT
CASSPGTDTQYF
>TRBV27|-|-|TRBJ1-5
TGTGCCAGCAGTACCAATATTATGACCCTAACCGGTGGTAATCAGCCCCAGCATTTT
CASSTNIMTLTGGNQPQHF
>TRBV3-1/TRBV3-2|-|-|TRBJ2-2
TGTGCCAGCAGCCTAAACACGGGGAACACCGGGGAGCTGTTTTTT
CASSLNTGNTGELFF
>TRBV5-4|-|-|TRBJ1-1
TGTGCCAGCAGCCCTCAGGGGTCTGAAGCTTTCTTT
CASSPQGSEAFF
>TRBV6-4|-|-|TRBJ1-1
TGTGCCAGCAGTGTGGGTTTAGGGAACACTGAAGCTTTCTTT
CASSVGLGNTEAFF
>TRBV5-1|-|TRBD1|TRBJ2-2
TGCGCCAGCAGCGGAATGGACAGGGGGTCGACCGGGGAGCTGTTTTTT
CASSGMDRGSTGELFF
>TRBV5-6|-|TRBD1|TRBJ2-3
TGTGCCAGCAGCGGGACAGGGGGCTTTATAGATACGCAGTATTTT
CASSGTGGFIDTQYF
>TRBV5-1|-|-|TRBJ2-3
TGCGCCAGCAGCTTGATTGCAGATACGCAGTATTTT
CASSLIADTQYF
>TRBV27|once|TRBD2|TRBJ2-6
TGTGCCAGCAGTTCCGGACTAGCGGGAGGCAACTCTGGGGCCAACGTCCTGACTTTC
CASSSGLAGGNSGANVLTF
>TRBV6-1|-|-|TRBJ2-7
TGTGCCAGCAGTGACAGGATCGACGCATCCTACGAGCAGTACTTC
CASSDRIDASYEQYF
>TRBV29-1|-|-|TRBJ1-2
TGCAGCGTTGAAGTATTTCGGGACTATGGCTACACCTTC
CSVEVFRDYGYTF
>TRBV5-1|-|-|TRBJ2-7
TGCGCCAGCAGCCCGGCCGCGACCGAGGCCTACGAGCAGTACTTC
CASSPAATEAYEQYF
>TRBV11-2|-|-|TRBJ1-1
TGTGCCAGCAGCTCCGCCGACGCAACTAAAGGGCGGGACACTGAAGCTTTCTTT
CASSSADATKGRDTEAFF
>TRBV15|-|TRBD1|TRBJ2-1
TGTGCCACTATCCGGGACAGGGGGTTGAATGAGCAGTTCTTC
CATIRDRGLNEQFF
>TRBV7-3|-|-|TRBJ2-1
TGTGCCAGCAGCTCCCAAGGCAATGAGCAGTTCTTC
CASSSQGNEQFF
>TRBV2|-|-|TRBJ1-3
TGTGCCAGCAGTGAATACCGGTCTGGAAACACCATATATTTT
CASSEYRSGNTIYF
>TRBV11-2|-|-|TRBJ2-7
TGTGCCAGCAGCTTAGCCCCCACTCAAGGGACTTTCACCTACGAGCAGTACTTC
CASSLAPTQGTFTYEQYF
>TRBV9|-|TRBD1|TRBJ2-2
TGTGCCAGCAGCGTGTCGACAGGGGCGAACACCGGGGAGCTGTTTTTT
CASSVSTGANTGELFF
>TRBV3-1/TRBV3-2|-|TRBD1|TRBJ1-2
TGTGCCAGCAGCCAATGGGACAGGGTGAACCTGTATGGCTACACCTTC
CASSQWDRVNLYGYTF
>TRBV6-5|-|-|TRBJ1-2
TGTGCCGCGATGCCCGGGAGTGGTGGCTACACCTTC
CAAMPGSGGYTF
>TRBV3-1/TRBV3-2|-|-|TRBJ1-2
TGTGCCAGCAGCCTCCCAGGACAAACCGGCTCTAACTATGGCTACACCTTC
CASSLPGQTGSNYGYTF
>TRBV6-5|-|-|TRBJ1-3
TGTGCCAGCCGCTCGAGCTCTGGAAACACCATATATTTT
CASRSSSGNTIYF
>TRBV10-3|-|-|TRBJ1-1
TGTGCCATCAGTGAGACGGGGGGTGACACTGAAGCTTTCTTT
CAISETGGDTEAFF
>TRBV25-1|-|TRBD1|TRBJ2-7
TGTGCCAGCCCTCGCGGGACAGGGAACCACGAGCAGTACTTC
CASPRGTGNHEQYF
>TRBV13|-|-|TRBJ2-5
TGTGCCAGCAGCTTAGGGTTAGCGGCCCAAGAGACCCAGTACTTC
CASSLGLAAQETQYF
>TRBV28|-|-|TRBJ2-1
TGTGCCAGCAGTTCCTCACTGGCGGGTGAAAATTACAATGAGCAGTTCTTC
CASSSSLAGENYNEQFF
>TRBV5-6|-|TRBD1|TRBJ1-5
TGTGCCAGCAGCTGGGGACAGGGTTTGGGAAATCAGCCCCAGCATTTT
CASSWGQGLGNQPQHF
>TRBV7-2|once|-|TRBJ2-6
TGTGCCAGCAGCTCGGTCCTTCGGCAAGCCAACGTCCTGACTTTC
CASSSVLRQANVLTF
>TRBV11-2|-|-|TRBJ1-1
TGTGCCAGCAGCTGGGGGAGGGATTATTACACTGAAGCTTTCTTT
CASSWGRDYYTEAFF
>TRBV28|-|-|TRBJ1-1
TGTGCCAGCAGTGCCCCGGGGGGGATGAACACTGAAGCTTTCTTT
CASSAPGGMNTEAFF
>TRBV19|-|-|TRBJ2-7
TGTGCCAGTAGTATAGGGGGGGCTATTTACGAGCAGTACTTC
CASSIGGAIYEQYF
>TRBV28|-|TRBD1|TRBJ1-1
TGTGCCAGTTATCGGACAGGCGGGTACACTGAAGCTTTCTTT
CASYRTGGYTEAFF
>TRBV3-1/TRBV3-2|-|-|TRBJ2-5
TGTGCCAGCAGCCAAAGGGCAGCCCAAGAGACCCAGTACTTC
CASSQRAAQETQYF